The TCR beta chain under discussion was sequenced for a study of shared clonotypes between healthy human individuals (TCRdb year 2020). In terms of the full investigation: The cohort included three men and a couple of women between 18 and 49 years of age. For each donor, CD4 naive and CD4 memory were each run on three plates, CD8 naive on two plates, and CD8 memory on one plate. The study deeply sequenced blood TCR repertoires of several healthy adults to estimate repertoire size and the extent of clonotype sharing between individuals. To increase sequencing depth and limit assay-specific biases, TCR repertoire library preparation and sequencing were carried out by different laboratories using diverse techniques. Leukapheresis yielded between about 0.94 and 9.5 billion PBMCs per donor.

CDR1 and CDR2, per the germline V gene (reference sequence), are GTSNPN and SVGIG. From its cysteine to its phenylalanine, the CDR3 spans 13 amino acids. Solely the CDR3 DNA is kept, with 39 bases framed from the first base. V drops 2 bases and J drops 4 bases, leaving 11 bases in between. This clone was counted only a few times. Its antigen is still unknown. No base quality information exists; no much larger clone differs at one position. TCR CDR3 regions were amplified from genomic DNA by multiplex PCR using the deep immunoSEQ assay. Extracted genomic DNA from each cell subset was distributed evenly across all wells of several immunoSEQ 96-well plates, and each plate was treated as a replicate. For sorted subsets, about 200 ng genomic DNA, equal to 25,000 to 35,000 T cell genomes, was loaded into each replicate PCR. The purified libraries were quantified using a Qubit 3.0 fluorometer, sized with a Bioanalyzer 2100, and then quantified again using the KAPA Library Quantification kit. Every immunoSEQ 96-well plate was sequenced on a dedicated single-read 150-cycle Illumina NextSeq 550 flow cell. The authors processed their data as follows. Because the immunoSEQ output held only junctional sequences and lacked quality scores, the filtering could not match the filtering applied to full-length reads. To assign V/J genes and CDR3, sequences were annotated against IMGT germline references using PyIR, a Python wrapper for IgBLAST v1.9. Any read was removed if the V/J assignment was weak (E-value above 1e-6), the CDR3 was missing, or the read contained stop codons, out-of-frame junctions, or ambiguous translated residues. A V3J clonotype was defined by an identical inferred V gene, J gene, and CDR3 amino acid sequence. Percentage overlap between repertoires was calculated by dividing the number of shared unique clonotypes by the size of the smaller repertoire. RTK rarefaction, the Chao1 estimator, and Recon v2.1 estimates of unobserved clonotypes were used to assess repertoire richness. For all TCRbeta clonotypes obtained by the gDNA method from a few donors, generation probabilities were computed with OLGA. TCRdb stores this immuneACCESS table with in-frame sequences only. Part of the clones is absent; in the studies checked, under half of the shortfall reflects unresolved V genes, and no reason is known for the rest. That table supplies the V and J calls and clone size; D and trimming were determined from the DNA. Counted in this sample were about 700,000 clones; approximately 79% of them appeared once. Approximately 1.7% of the sample lies in the top ten.

Overall study outcomes, separate from this receptor: Pairwise subsampling indicated that sequencing depth was expected to affect the degree of clonotype sharing among donors. Sharing across a handful of donors was observed for approximately 5% of naive CD4, over 3% of naive CD8, 2% to 2.5% of memory CD4, and roughly 0.4% of memory CD8 clonotypes. Naive subsets generally had larger estimated clonotype richness than memory subsets. Incomplete sequencing was indicated by rarefaction of sorted-subset datasets, despite the large sequencing depth. Sampling was restricted to blood, and TCR repertoires in tissue are likely to differ from TCR repertoires in blood. Compared with non-shared clonotypes, the clonotypes found in all four sorted-subset donors had higher generation probabilities. The small number of donors limited the genetic and exposure-history diversity represented.

The donors were healthy, HIV-negative adults who had no recently reported acute infections or vaccinations. All donors were Caucasian adults living in Nashville, Tennessee, USA. CD4+ T cells were enriched by magnetic negative selection; naive cells were then positively selected on CD45RA, and the negative fraction formed the memory subset. Blood was obtained by leukapheresis, after which PBMCs were separated by Ficoll-Histopaque density gradient centrifugation and cryopreserved in liquid nitrogen vapor phase. Purity and quantity of every magnetically sorted T cell population were checked by analytical flow cytometry. Genomic DNA was isolated from each sorted fraction and quantified by UV absorbance on a Nanodrop 2000c.

The sequence links TRBV30 to TRBJ1-2; the D gene is unclear. This sequence originates from a woman aged 30 to 39 in good health. Sequenced material: memory CD4+ T cells sorted from blood. Taken with the paper, the label for cell subset or site translates to: CD45RA-negative fraction. The sequenced DNA: TGTGCCTGGAGTCCACTTAGTAGCTATGGCTACACCTTC. It translates to CAWSPLSSYGYTF.